Shown below are 27 T cell receptor beta chains from a single sample sequenced in a study of blood T cell repertoires in COVID-19. TCRdb's copy holds only in-frame clones and misses some; the assay was immunoSEQ multiplex PCR. This sample has some 300,000 clones, with roughly 86% found just once. The specimen was peripheral blood. These receptors all come from a man aged 70 or older with acute or convalescent COVID-19.

V is TRBV4-2 and J is TRBJ1-1, with 9 bases matching TRBD1. J gave up 7 bases and V 3 bases, and 6 bases lay outside the gene matches. Looked up from germline, CDR1 is LGHNA and CDR2 is YNFKEQ. There are 14 residues in the CDR3. The DNA of the CDR3 is TGTGCCAGCAGCCAGCGACAGGGGGAAGGTGAAGCTTTCTTT. It specifies CASSQRQGEGEAFF.

J is TRBJ2-7 and V is TRBV4-1; D remains unclear. Germline CDR1 and CDR2: MGHRA and YSYEKL. Trimming left V 4 bases short and J 3 bases short, with 10 bases between. There are 13 residues in the CDR3. In DNA, the CDR3 is TGCGCCAGCAGCCCCTCGAGAGGCTACGAGCAGTACTTC. This sequence encodes CASSPSRGYEQYF.

This rearrangement joins TRBV2 to TRBJ2-7, with 9 bases fitting TRBD1. CDR1 and CDR2 (germline): SNHLY, FYNNEI. V trimming: 5 bases; J trimming: 6 bases; junction bases outside the gene matches: 2. The CDR3 totals 12 residues. The CDR3 region has the DNA TGTGCCAGCAGTCAGACAGGGGGCGAGCAGTACTTC. Translated, it gives CASSQTGGEQYF.

Only a few counts were recorded for this clone. V is TRBV28 and J is TRBJ2-7; possibly TRBD2 for D (5 bases). V lost 6 bases to trimming and J lost 12 bases, with 18 bases between them. Looked up from germline, CDR1 is MDHEN and CDR2 is SYDVKM. The CDR3 extends over 12 amino acids. The CDR3 nucleotides read TGTGCCAGCAGGGATGATGACGGGGTTCGGTACTTC. Translated, it gives CASRDDDGVRYF.

The rearrangement links TRBV11-3 to TRBJ2-7; a weak D match, TRBD2 (6 bases). The CDR3 contains 13 residues. Trimming removed 5 bases from V and 6 bases from J, with 14 bases in between. CDR1 and CDR2 from the germline V gene are SGHNT and YENEEA. The CDR3 coding sequence is TGTGCCAGCAGCCTCGATCCGGGGGTCGAGCAGTACTTC. Its protein product is CASSLDPGVEQYF.

This clone was observed a handful of times. The J gene is TRBJ1-1, the V gene TRBV6-2 or TRBV6-3; 8 bases line up with TRBD1. CDR1 and CDR2 from the germline V gene are MNHEY and SVGEGT. V was clipped by 0 bases and J by 2 bases; unmatched bases: 8. The CDR3 has 17 residues. The CDR3 DNA reads as TGTGCCAGCAGTTACTCGAAGAACAGGGGGGGAAACACTGAAGCTTTCTTT. This gives the protein CASSYSKNRGGNTEAFF.

This clone was seen only once. This chain joins TRBV25-1 and TRBJ2-3, with 11 bases lining up with TRBD2. CDR3 length equals 18 residues. The germline V gene encodes CDR1 MGHDK and CDR2 SYGVNS. V shed 4 bases, J shed 2 bases, and the junction held 11 bases outside the gene matches. The CDR3 protein is CASSAYTPGLAATDTQYF. For the CDR3, the DNA is TGTGCCAGCAGTGCCTACACACCGGGACTAGCGGCCACAGATACGCAGTATTTT.

The rearrangement joins TRBV2 to TRBJ1-2; D not resolved. Deletions cut 10 bases from V and 2 bases from J, with 14 bases between. The CDR3 has 13 residues. Germline values: CDR1 SNHLY, CDR2 FYNNEI. The CDR3 sequence is CANFGQVNYGYTF. In DNA form, the CDR3 reads TGTGCCAACTTCGGTCAGGTAAACTATGGCTACACCTTC.

The chain is built from TRBV13 and TRBJ2-3; 7 nucleotides match TRBD2. CDR3 length: 17 amino acids. Trimming removed 3 bases from V and 0 bases from J; junction bases left unmatched: 9. Germline CDR1 reads PRHDT; CDR2 reads FYEKMQ (reference sequence). CDR3 in amino acids: CASSFRRGGGSTDTQYF. The CDR3 region has the DNA TGTGCCAGCAGCTTTAGGCGTGGCGGGGGAAGCACAGATACGCAGTATTTT.

The chain uses TRBV3-1 (or the pseudogene TRBV3-2) and TRBJ2-2; 12 bases match TRBD2. J lost 6 bases, V lost 4 bases, and 12 bases had no gene match. The CDR3 loop spans 18 amino acids. Per germline, CDR1 LGHDT and CDR2 YNNKEL (reference sequence). The CDR3 nucleotides are TGTGCCAGCAGCCCACACTCACCGGGACTAGCGGGCTCCGGGGAGCTGTTTTTT. This sequence encodes CASSPHSPGLAGSGELFF.

V usage is TRBV18 and J usage is TRBJ2-1; TRBD1 agrees at 10 bases. The CDR3 covers 16 residues. From germline, CDR1 is KGHSH and CDR2 LQKENI. With V trimmed by 4 bases and J by 8 bases, 11 bases remained unmatched. The CDR3 region is CASSLGTGAVHHEQFF. In DNA, the CDR3 is TGTGCCAGCTCACTTGGGACAGGGGCTGTACACCATGAGCAGTTCTTC. Full variable domain (rest looked up from reference TRBV18 and TRBJ2-1): NAGVMQNPRHLVRRRGQEARLRCSPMKGHSHVYWYRQLPEEGLKFMVYLQKENIIDESGMPKERFSAEFPKEGPSILRIQQVVRGDSAAYFCASSLGTGAVHHEQFFGPGTRLTVL.

This clone was seen just once. V gene TRBV29-1 combines with J gene TRBJ2-7, with 12 bases lining up with TRBD2. The CDR3 loop spans 15 amino acids. Germline lookup yields CDR1 SQVTM and CDR2 ANQGSEA. V lost 6 bases, J lost 4 bases, and 10 bases stayed unmatched. Written as DNA, the CDR3 is TGCAGCGTCGCCTGGCGACTAGCGGGAGAGTACGAGCAGTACTTC. It encodes CSVAWRLAGEYEQYF.

This clone showed up just once. Here the CDR3 DNA reads TGTGCCATCAAACGGGGGGGTCCGGGAGATACGCAGTATTTT. Its translation: CAIKRGGPGDTQYF. J is TRBJ2-3 and V is TRBV10-3; 8 positions match TRBD2. Germline V gives CDR1 ENHRY, CDR2 SYGVKD. CDR3 size: 14 residues. Trimming removed 7 bases from V and 5 bases from J; junction bases left unmatched: 8.

V and J are TRBV19 and TRBJ2-4, with 8 bases fitting TRBD2. The V gene end was trimmed by 4 bases and the J gene end by 8 bases; junction bases not matched to a gene: 13. The CDR3 runs to 16 residues. CDR1 is LNHDA, CDR2 SQIVND, per germline (reference sequence). The CDR3 sequence: CASSTKSGGPLDIQYF. As DNA, the CDR3 is TGTGCCAGTAGTACCAAGTCGGGAGGGCCTTTAGACATTCAGTACTTC.

This sequence joins TRBV24-1 and TRBJ1-5, with TRBD1 as a possible D gene (5 bases). Germline V CDR1 and CDR2: KGHDR, SFDVKD. V lost 5 bases and J lost 2, with 9 bases in between. The length of the CDR3 is 14 residues. CDR3 residues: CATSAQGGNQPQHF. CDR3 sequence (DNA): TGTGCCACCAGTGCCCAGGGTGGCAATCAGCCCCAGCATTTT.

This rearrangement joins TRBV2 to TRBJ1-6; a weak D match, TRBD1 (6 bases). Germline loops: CDR1 SNHLY, CDR2 FYNNEI. The germline V and J ends were trimmed by 6 bases and 8 bases, with 11 bases remaining between them. The length of the CDR3 is 13 residues. DNA for the CDR3: TGTGCCAGCAGGGGACAAGGGGATTCACCCCTCCACTTT. Amino acid sequence: CASRGQGDSPLHF.

The V call is TRBV5-1, the J call TRBJ2-5, with D possibly TRBD2 on 6 matching bases. The V end was cut by 6 bases, the J end by 4 bases, with 10 bases between. The CDR3 runs to 12 residues. Germline V gene lookup returns CDR1 SGHRS and CDR2 YFSETQ. The CDR3 sequence is CASTWGGETQYF. In DNA, the CDR3 is TGCGCCAGCACCTGGGGAGGAGAGACCCAGTACTTC.

V is TRBV28 and J is TRBJ2-5; TRBD1 agrees at 8 bases. The CDR3 contains 14 residues. Losses at the gene ends were 3 bases for V and 5 bases for J; bases not matched to a gene: 5. Germline V gives CDR1 MDHEN, CDR2 SYDVKM. The CDR3 sequence is CASSFQGARETQYF. The DNA of the CDR3 is TGTGCCAGCAGTTTTCAGGGGGCGCGGGAGACCCAGTACTTC. The full variable domain, with the rest looked up from reference TRBV28 and TRBJ2-5, is DVKVTQSSRYLVKRTGEKVFLECVQDMDHENMFWYRQDPGLGLRLIYFSYDVKMKEKGDIPEGYSVSREKKERFSLILESASTNQTSMYLCASSFQGARETQYFGPGTRLLVL.

The V gene is TRBV19, the J gene TRBJ1-5; a weak D match, TRBD1 (5 bases). Germline V lookup: CDR1 LNHDA, CDR2 SQIVND (reference sequence). Trimming took off 4 bases at V and 2 bases at J, with 18 bases between the two ends. The CDR3 loop spans 17 amino acids. The CDR3 nucleotides read TGTGCCAGTAGTACCACGACTGGGGCTAGGGGCAATCAGCCCCAGCATTTT. Protein sequence: CASSTTTGARGNQPQHF.

V usage is TRBV7-9 and J usage is TRBJ1-1, with D perhaps TRBD1 (5 bases). This CDR3 has 11 amino acids. Trimming removed 5 bases from V and 5 bases from J, with 6 bases in between. The germline V gene encodes CDR1 SEHNR and CDR2 FQNEAQ (reference sequence). In DNA, the CDR3 is TGTGCCAGCAGCGGGGGGACTGAAGCTTTCTTT. Protein product: CASSGGTEAFF.

The chain uses TRBV11-3 and TRBJ2-2, with D unresolved. From germline, CDR1 is SGHNT and CDR2 YENEEA. The CDR3 contains 13 residues. Trimming took off 2 bases at V and 6 bases at J, with 7 bases between the two ends. CDR3 bases: TGTGCCAGCAGCTTATCTGTCCCCGGGGAGCTGTTTTTT. It is translated as CASSLSVPGELFF. The complete variable domain, with remaining parts taken from reference TRBV11-3 and TRBJ2-2, reads EAGVVQSPRYKIIEKKQPVAFWCNPISGHNTLYWYLQNLGQGPELLIRYENEEAVDDSQLPKDRFSAERLKGVDSTLKIQPAELGDSAVYLCASSLSVPGELFFGEGSRLTVL.

This chain uses TRBV15 with TRBJ2-1; no clear D. The length of the CDR3 is 11 residues. Trimming left V 4 bases short and J 7 bases short, with 5 bases between. Germline loops: CDR1 LNHNV, CDR2 YYDKDF (reference sequence). CDR3 loop: CATSTLNEQFF. The CDR3 bases are TGTGCCACCAGCACCCTAAATGAGCAGTTCTTC.

This clone was seen only a few times. One end of the junction fails to match germline, which may point to a read error. The chain is built from TRBV30 and TRBJ1-1; maybe TRBD1 (5 bases). The CDR3 is 16 amino acids. Germline V gives CDR1 GTSNPN, CDR2 SVGIG (reference sequence). The CDR3 loop reads CAWSAGGWRVKTEAFF. The CDR3 DNA is TGTGCCTGGAGTGCTGGGGGATGGAGGGTGAAAACTGAAGCTTTCTTT.

In this sample, this clone turned up many times. The chain combines TRBV25-1 with TRBJ1-4; 7 nucleotides line up with TRBD1. V dropped 2 bases and J dropped 7; count of bases not matched to a gene: 4. From germline, CDR1 is MGHDK and CDR2 SYGVNS. This CDR3 contains 14 residues. Written as DNA, the CDR3 is TGTGCCAGCAGTGAACAGGGGGATGTTGAAAAACTGTTTTTT. Amino acid sequence: CASSEQGDVEKLFF.

The V call is TRBV7-9, the J call TRBJ1-2; 10 bases fit TRBD1. J was trimmed by 10 bases and V by 1 base; bases with no gene match: 6. CDR3 size: 14 residues. Germline V gives CDR1 SEHNR, CDR2 FQNEAQ (reference sequence). CDR3 protein: CASSLGGTGEDYTF. The CDR3 nucleotides read TGTGCCAGCAGCTTAGGGGGGACAGGGGAGGACTACACCTTC.

The chain carries TRBV6-2 or TRBV6-3 and TRBJ2-3; TRBD2 aligns across 10 bases. There are 17 residues in the CDR3. J gave up 2 bases and V 5 bases, and 10 bases lay outside the gene matches. Germline CDR1 is MNHEY and CDR2 is SVGEGT. Here the CDR3 DNA reads TGTGCCAGCAGTCTACCTAGGACTAGCGGTTTCACAGATACGCAGTATTTT. Translating it yields CASSLPRTSGFTDTQYF.

The CDR3 here is CSGKTGTDTQYF. The CDR3 region has the DNA TGCAGCGGTAAGACAGGCACAGATACGCAGTATTTT. The J gene is TRBJ2-3, the V gene TRBV29-1; D possibly corresponds to TRBD1 (5 bases). The germline gives CDR1 SQVTM, CDR2 ANQGSEA. The CDR3 is 12 residues long. V gave up 7 bases and J gave up 1 base, with 9 bases separating them.